Below are 9 T cell receptor beta chains sequenced from a single sample in a study of Ad26.COV2.S vaccination and SARS-CoV-2 variants. Treatment in this sample: some 19 received Ad26.COV2.S at low or high dose, single or two shots; roughly 5 received placebo; per-sample allocation not given. Day 63 after the first injection of vaccine or placebo was the sampling time. Profiled with immunoSEQ multiplex PCR; TCRdb holds only in-frame clones, not every one. The sample records hundreds of thousands of clones, roughly nine tenths being singletons. The input for sequencing was peripheral blood, taken in a trial of Ad26.COV2.S vaccine versus placebo. These receptors came from a person between 18 and 59 years old who received the Ad26.COV2.S COVID-19 vaccine or a placebo.

The genes are TRBV28 and TRBJ2-1; D call uncertain. V gave up 7 bases and J gave up 4 bases, with 8 bases separating them. Per the germline V gene, CDR1 is MDHEN and CDR2 is SYDVKM. This CDR3 region has 12 residues. The CDR3 loop is CASNGGYNEQFF. In DNA form, the CDR3 reads TGTGCCAGCAATGGCGGATACAATGAGCAGTTCTTC.

The gene calls are TRBV29-1 and TRBJ2-1; 12 nucleotides agree with TRBD2. Germline CDR1 and CDR2: SQVTM and ANQGSEA. Unmatched junction bases numbered 13, after V lost 0 bases and J lost 7 bases. The CDR3 length is 18 residues. CDR3 in amino acids: CSVEDWTSGNRGANEQFF. CDR3 sequence (DNA): TGCAGCGTTGAAGATTGGACTAGCGGGAATAGAGGGGCGAATGAGCAGTTCTTC.

This clone showed up just a few times. V usage is TRBV15 and J usage is TRBJ1-1, with 8 positions matching TRBD1. From germline, CDR1 is LNHNV and CDR2 YYDKDF (reference sequence). Unmatched junction bases numbered 8, after V lost 4 bases and J lost 4 bases. CDR3 length: 15 amino acids. CDR3 in amino acids: CATSKETGVPTEAFF. The CDR3, as DNA: TGTGCCACCAGCAAGGAGACAGGGGTACCCACTGAAGCTTTCTTT.

CDR3 sequence (DNA): TGTGCCAGCTCACCACCGATGGGGACCCAGTACTTC. Its translation: CASSPPMGTQYF. This rearrangement joins TRBV18 to TRBJ2-5; D not certain. Trimming took off 0 bases at V and 7 bases at J, with 6 bases between the two ends. CDR3 size: 12 residues. Germline assignment: CDR1 KGHSH and CDR2 LQKENI.

For the CDR3, the DNA is TGTGCCAGCAGCCAAGGGCGGGAGTTGATCAATGAGCAGTTCTTC. It translates to CASSQGRELINEQFF. V and J are TRBV14 and TRBJ2-1; the match to TRBD2 covers 7 bases. The CDR3 consists of 15 residues. Germline-derived CDR1 and CDR2 are SGHDN and FVKESK. Trimming cost V 1 base and J 6 bases; bases outside gene matches: 6.

This clone has only a few counts. V gene TRBV2 combines with J gene TRBJ2-2, with 10 bases matching TRBD2. There are 15 residues in the CDR3. From germline, CDR1 is SNHLY and CDR2 FYNNEI. Losses at the gene ends were 2 bases for V and 7 bases for J; bases not matched to a gene: 4. CDR3 nucleotide sequence: TGTGCCAGCAGTGAAATAGCGGGGGGAGGCGGGGAGCTGTTTTTT. Its protein is CASSEIAGGGGELFF.

The rearrangement joins TRBV27 to TRBJ2-7; tentative D call: TRBD2 (6 bases). Germline CDR1 reads MNHEY; CDR2 reads SMNVEV (reference sequence). CDR3 size: 16 residues. The V end lost 5 bases, the J end lost 2 bases, and 19 bases lay between the germline ends. The DNA of the CDR3 is TGTGCCAGCAGTCCCACTCAAGCGGAGGGCCCCTACGAGCAGTACTTC. Translation gives CASSPTQAEGPYEQYF.

The rearrangement joins TRBV4-2 to TRBJ2-3, with D tentatively TRBD1 (5 bases). V shed 1 base and J shed 2 bases, with 10 bases lying between them. The CDR3 is 15 amino acids. Looked up from germline, CDR1 is LGHNA and CDR2 is YNFKEQ. The CDR3 nucleotides are TGTGCCAGCAGCCAAGGAAGGGGATCCACAGATACGCAGTATTTT. Its protein product is CASSQGRGSTDTQYF.

The gene calls are TRBV19 and TRBJ2-1; 7 nucleotides line up with TRBD1. Germline lookup yields CDR1 LNHDA and CDR2 SQIVND (reference sequence). This CDR3 region has 15 residues. V was pared by 2 bases and J by 7 bases, with 8 bases of the junction left unmatched. As DNA, the CDR3 is TGTGCCAGTAGTATAACCTGGGACAGAGGAAATGAGCAGTTCTTC. Amino acid sequence: CASSITWDRGNEQFF.